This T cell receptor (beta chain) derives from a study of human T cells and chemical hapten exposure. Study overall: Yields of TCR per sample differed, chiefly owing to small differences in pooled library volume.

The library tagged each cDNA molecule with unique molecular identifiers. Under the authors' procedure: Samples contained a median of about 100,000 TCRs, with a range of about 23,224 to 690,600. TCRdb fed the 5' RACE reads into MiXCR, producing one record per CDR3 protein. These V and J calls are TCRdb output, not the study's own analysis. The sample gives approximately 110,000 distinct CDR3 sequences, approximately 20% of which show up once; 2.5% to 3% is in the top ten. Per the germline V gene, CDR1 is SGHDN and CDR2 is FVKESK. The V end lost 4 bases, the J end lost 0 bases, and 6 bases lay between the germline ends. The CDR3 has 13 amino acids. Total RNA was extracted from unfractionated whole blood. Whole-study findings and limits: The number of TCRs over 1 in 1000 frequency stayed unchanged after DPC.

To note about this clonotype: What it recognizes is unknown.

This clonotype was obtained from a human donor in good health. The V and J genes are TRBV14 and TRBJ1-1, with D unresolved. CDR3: CASSRNLNTEAFF. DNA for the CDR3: TGTGCCAGCAGCCGGAACTTGAACACTGAAGCTTTCTTT. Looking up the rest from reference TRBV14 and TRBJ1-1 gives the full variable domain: EAGVTQFPSHSVIEKGQTVTLRCDPISGHDNLYWYRRVMGKEIKFLLHFVKESKQDESGMPNNRFLAERTGGTYSTLKVQPAELEDSGVYFCASSRNLNTEAFFGQGTRLTVV.